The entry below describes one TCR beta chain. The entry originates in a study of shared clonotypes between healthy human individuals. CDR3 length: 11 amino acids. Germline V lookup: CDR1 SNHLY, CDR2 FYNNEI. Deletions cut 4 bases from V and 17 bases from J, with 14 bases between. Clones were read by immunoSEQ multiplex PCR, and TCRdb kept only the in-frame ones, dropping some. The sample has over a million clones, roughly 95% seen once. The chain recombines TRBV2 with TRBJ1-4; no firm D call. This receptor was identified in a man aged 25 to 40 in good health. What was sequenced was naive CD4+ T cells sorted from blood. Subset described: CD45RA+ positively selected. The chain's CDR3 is CASSVSASAFF. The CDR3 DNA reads TGTGCCAGCAGTGTGTCAGCCTCTGCATTTTTT.